These T cell receptor beta chains were read from a single sample in a study of healthy donors' naive CD4 and CD8 T cells. TCRdb called the reads again in MiXCR, with one record for every CDR3 protein. The table has about 180,000 distinct CDR3 sequences, nearly 75% seen once. Sequenced input: naive CD4+ and CD8+ T cells sorted from blood, pooled from several donors. The receptors shown here come from a pool of human donors in good health; the sample pools cells from several healthy donors. The CDR3 runs from the conserved cysteine through the conserved F or W. A D gene is named only where the DNA matches it firmly.

d_call | v_call | cdr3_aa
- | TRBV7-8 | CASSYTQTTGSRPFF
- | TRBV18 | CASSPPISVAASSYEQYF
TRBD2 | TRBV5-4 | CASSFDREGSYEQYF
- | TRBV7-8 | CASVAGRLASTGELFF
TRBD2 | TRBV7-2 | CASSSRGLAGGKYF
- | TRBV15 | CATSREEGLAGTGELFF
- | TRBV6-6 | CASSYSAGEGAETQYF
- | TRBV6-1 | CASSAPLGHEQFF
TRBD2 | TRBV15 | CATSIGLAGAGGTQYF
- | TRBV27 | CASSLRESAYEQYF
- | TRBV29-1 | CSVAPMRTVIYGYTF
- | TRBV5-4 | CASSLPGEYYGYTF
- | TRBV18 | CASSPADSTYEQYF
TRBD2 | TRBV20-1 | CSARAAGVPYNEQFF
- | TRBV30 | CAWSRDYNEQFF
- | TRBV30 | CAWRGPGIRDTQYF
- | TRBV7-8 | CASSFIQTPYNEQFF
TRBD2 | TRBV29-1 | CSVQAGGLNTGELFF
- | TRBV6-2/TRBV6-3 | CASTLEPPLSEQYF
- | TRBV10-3 | CAISESLGGNQPQHF
TRBD2 | TRBV27 | CASSSPLAGGYEQYF
- | TRBV27 | CASSQNSDTQYF
TRBD2 | TRBV30 | CAWRLAGVYEQYF
TRBD1 | TRBV20-1 | CSTRPQGAFYEQYF
- | TRBV29-1 | CSVAGTGGYTF
- | TRBV30 | CAWSPLTYYEQYF
- | TRBV24-1 | CATSPTGRETQYF
- | TRBV29-1 | CSSRKTEAFF